This entry features one TCR beta chain sequence. The antigen is unknown. The entry originates in a study of shared clonotypes between healthy human individuals. Study-level findings and limits: Estimated richness was generally greater in naive than memory subsets.

Deletions cut 1 base from V and 4 bases from J, with 12 bases between. The germline gives CDR1 SGHNT, CDR2 YYREEE (reference sequence). The CDR3 consists of 15 residues. Each sorted subset replicate got 200 ng genomic DNA, tens of thousands of genomes. Original processing notes: Filtering differed for immunoSEQ, which gave only junction sequences without quality scores. The repertoire was sequenced with immunoSEQ multiplex PCR; TCRdb's copy has only in-frame clones and lacks some. The V and J calls and the clone size are those of that table, but D and trimming were determined from the DNA. The sample includes about 2.4 million clones, about 92% of them seen just once. Investigators divided CD4+ cells into CD45RA+ naive and CD45RA-negative memory subsets.

Sequenced: naive CD4+ T cells sorted from blood. Subset: CD45RA+ positively selected. The chain joins TRBV5-4 to TRBJ1-3, with D perhaps matching TRBD1 (6 bases). The receptor comes from a man in his late teens or twenties in good health. The CDR3 protein is CASSLQGTAGNTIYF. The CDR3 DNA sequence: TGTGCCAGCAGCTTGCAGGGGACCGCGGGAAACACCATATATTTT.